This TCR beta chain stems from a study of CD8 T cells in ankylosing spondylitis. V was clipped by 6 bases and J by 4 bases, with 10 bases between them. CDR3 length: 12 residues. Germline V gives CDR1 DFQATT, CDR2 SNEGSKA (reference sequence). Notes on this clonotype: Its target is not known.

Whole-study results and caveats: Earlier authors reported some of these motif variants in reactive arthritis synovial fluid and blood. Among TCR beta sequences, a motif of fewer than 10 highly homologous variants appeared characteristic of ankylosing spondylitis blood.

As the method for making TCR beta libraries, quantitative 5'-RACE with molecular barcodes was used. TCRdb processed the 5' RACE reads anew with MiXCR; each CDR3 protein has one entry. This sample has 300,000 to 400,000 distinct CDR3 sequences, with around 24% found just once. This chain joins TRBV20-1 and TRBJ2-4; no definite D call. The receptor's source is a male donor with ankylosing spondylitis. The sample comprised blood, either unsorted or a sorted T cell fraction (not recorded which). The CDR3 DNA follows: TGCAGTGCCGCTCACGGAAAAAACATTCAGTACTTC. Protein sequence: CSAAHGKNIQYF.